What follows are 8 T cell receptor beta chains derived from one specimen sequenced in a study of spatial heterogeneity in lung cancer. TCRdb reanalysed the 5' RACE reads using MiXCR and keeps one entry per CDR3 protein. The sample contains 13,000 to 15,000 distinct CDR3 sequences, roughly 4.7% of which appear only once. Which antigens these TCRs recognize remains unknown. Study-wide results and caveats: Expanded intratumoral alpha and beta TCR counts tracked tumor mutation counts.

The time point: sample taken at primary tumor resection. The sample consisted of lung tumor tissue, taken at surgery. The receptors come from a female donor with early-stage non-small cell lung cancer.

By share of the sample, this clonotype is medium-sized (0.01 to 0.1%). The rearrangement uses TRBV5-1 and TRBJ2-1; D possibly corresponds to TRBD1 (6 bases). From germline, CDR1 is SGHRS and CDR2 YFSETQ. V was shortened by 4 bases and J by 9 bases, with 14 bases between the two germline ends. This CDR3 has 13 amino acids. CDR3 amino acids: CASSLSEGVEQFF. The CDR3 bases are TGCGCCAGCAGCCTATCTGAGGGGGTTGAGCAGTTCTTC.

The chain is built from TRBV12-3 or TRBV12-4 and TRBJ1-3; no clear D gene. This CDR3 has 12 residues. V was cut by 6 bases and J by 2 bases, with 5 bases left in between. The CDR3 sequence is CASRGPGNTIYF. Written as DNA, the CDR3 is TGTGCCAGCAGGGGTCCTGGAAACACCATATATTTT.

The chain is built from TRBV5-6 and TRBJ1-3, with TRBD1 identical over 9 bases. This CDR3 is built from 14 residues. Trimming at V came to 5 bases and at J to 8 bases, leaving 8 bases not matched to a gene. CDR1 is SGHDT and CDR2 is YYEEEE in the germline V gene. CDR3 in DNA: TGTGCCAGCAGTCCGGACAGGGGAAGGGACACCATATATTTT. Amino acid sequence: CASSPDRGRDTIYF.

This clonotype was picked up many times. The CDR3 region has the DNA TGCAGTGCTAGAGAGGGGGGCCTGGAAGCTTTCTTT. It is translated as CSAREGGLEAFF. The chain has TRBV20-1 and TRBJ1-1; D is possibly TRBD1 (6 bases). The CDR3 contains 12 residues. Germline V CDR1 and CDR2: DFQATT, SNEGSKA (reference sequence). The germline V and J ends were trimmed by 0 bases and 8 bases, with 10 bases remaining between them.

This clonotype came up many times. The rearrangement uses TRBV6-5 and TRBJ2-5; no reliable D call. Germline assignment: CDR1 MNHEY and CDR2 SVGAGI. The CDR3 runs 15 residues. The V and J ends lost 1 base and 1 base respectively, with 10 bases between them. CDR3 protein: CASSYLLGSQETQYF. CDR3 in DNA: TGTGCCAGCAGTTACTTGCTTGGGTCCCAAGAGACCCAGTACTTC.

The table lists this clonotype with many counts. The gene calls are TRBV6-5 and TRBJ2-3; TRBD2 agrees at 12 bases. J lost 5 bases, V lost 6 bases, and 12 bases had no gene match. Germline assignment: CDR1 MNHEY and CDR2 SVGAGI. The CDR3 extends over 17 amino acids. The CDR3 loop reads CASRLAPSGGAKDTQYF. The DNA of the CDR3 is TGTGCCAGCAGGCTCGCCCCTAGCGGGGGGGCGAAAGATACGCAGTATTTT.

This clonotype was detected ten times or more. Compared with germline, one end of the junction differs, possibly owing to a read error. This chain uses TRBV7-6 with TRBJ2-7; no clear D gene. CDR3 length: 12 amino acids. Looked up from germline, CDR1 is SGHVS and CDR2 is FNYEAQ. The DNA of the CDR3 is TGTGCCAGCAGTTTAGTGCCGTACGAGCAGTACTTC. This encodes CASSLVPYEQYF. The variable domain in full, with the rest retrieved from reference TRBV7-6 and TRBJ2-7, is GAGVSQSPRYKVTKRGQDVALRCDPISGHVSLYWYRQALGQGPEFLTYFNYEAQQDKSGLPNDRFSAERPEGSISTLTIQRTEQRDSAMYRCASSLVPYEQYFGPGTRLTVT.

This clonotype turned up a few times. The chain is built from TRBV7-8 and TRBJ2-7, with 10 bases identical to TRBD2. Trimming cost V 2 bases and J 6 bases; bases outside gene matches: 4. This CDR3 contains 14 residues. Germline CDR1 SGHVS, CDR2 FQNEAQ. CDR3 protein: CASSLLAGGGEQYF. Here the CDR3 DNA reads TGTGCCAGCAGCTTATTAGCGGGGGGCGGCGAGCAGTACTTC. Full variable domain (rest looked up from reference TRBV7-8 and TRBJ2-7): GAGVSQSPRYKVAKRGQDVALRCDPISGHVSLFWYQQALGQGPEFLTYFQNEAQLDKSGLPSDRFFAERPEGSVSTLKIQRTQQEDSAVYLCASSLLAGGGEQYFGPGTRLTVT.